The TCR beta chain under discussion was sequenced for a study of shared clonotypes between healthy human individuals. Study-level background: The cohort comprised two women and a few men. Their ages spanned 18 to 49 years.

The study ran the assay at deep level. Each replicate PCR on the sorted subsets used 200 to 250 ng DNA (approximately 33,000 T cell genomes). Libraries were prepared by immunoSEQ multiplex PCR; TCRdb keeps only in-frame clonotypes and omits some of them. This sample has fewer than 850,000 clones, with approximately 97% found just once. Cells designated naive CD8 were CD45RO-negative and were positively selected for CCR7, with terminally differentiated effector memory CD45RA+ cells excluded. Broader study findings: Inspection by rarefaction showed sorted-subset sequencing to be incomplete despite large depth.

Germline assignment: CDR1 SGHNT and CDR2 YYREEE (reference sequence). The germline V and J ends were trimmed by 4 bases and 1 base, with 6 bases remaining between them. The CDR3 totals 12 residues. Remarks on this clone: The antigen remains unidentified.

This sequence joins TRBV5-4 and TRBJ2-7; D remains unclear. Source material: naive CD8+ T cells sorted from blood. The clonotype originates from a man younger than 45 in good health. The CDR3 bases are TGTGCCAGCAGCAGCCAGTCCTACGAGCAGTACTTC. It translates to CASSSQSYEQYF.